This T cell receptor (beta chain) appears in the sequencing data of a study of CD8+ T cells in alopecia areata. Study in general: Administration of oral tofacitinib to treated patients was at 5 to 10 mg twice daily.

Extraction and reverse transcription of RNA yielded cDNA as the sequencing template. Sequenced by immunoSEQ multiplex PCR; TCRdb stores in-frame clones only, minus some. The sample yields roughly 180,000 clones, approximately 55% seen once. Germline lookup yields CDR1 SQVTM and CDR2 ANQGSEA. Trimming shortened V by 4 bases and J by 8 bases, and 20 bases separated the two germline ends. The CDR3 spans 14 residues. Study-level findings and limits: Relative to mice, TCR sharing across patients was less clear, a difference possibly HLA-related. For patients receiving tofacitinib, scalp clonality and expanded CD8+ clones among the top 100 significantly decreased.

This clone was counted a few times. Its antigen is not known. The treatment denotes: oral pan-JAK inhibitor, 5-10 mg twice daily. The chain uses TRBV29-1 and TRBJ1-2; D call uncertain. The specimen comprised CD8+ T cells sorted from blood, sampled at week 24, from a patient treated with tofacitinib. This TCR derives from a human donor with alopecia areata. CDR3 nucleotides: TGCAGCGTTGGGTGGACCCCCGTTGGAAAGGGCTACACCTTC. Translated, it gives CSVGWTPVGKGYTF.